These 13 T cell receptor beta chains originate from one sample sequenced in a study of blood T cell repertoires in COVID-19. Assay used: immunoSEQ multiplex PCR; TCRdb lists only in-frame clones, some missing. Here the sample spans under 200,000 clones, 75% to 90% being singletons. The sequenced sample consisted of PBMCs or T cells enriched from blood (not recorded which). All receptors derive from a woman aged 55 to 70 who had recovered from COVID-19.

The rearrangement links TRBV5-1 to TRBJ2-1; 9 bases are a match to TRBD2. The CDR3 spans 15 residues. Germline-derived CDR1 and CDR2 are SGHRS and YFSETQ. After removal of 1 base from V and 7 bases from J, the junction contained 6 bases not matched to a gene. DNA of the CDR3: TGCGCCAGCAGCTTGTCCCTAGCGGGGAAAAATGAGCAGTTCTTC. This codes for CASSLSLAGKNEQFF.

The count of this clone is one. The CDR3 DNA reads TGTGCCAGCAGTGAGGAGAGCTCCTATAATTCACCCCTCCACTTT. This translates into CASSEESSYNSPLHF. The chain has TRBV6-1 and TRBJ1-6; D ambiguous. V lost 3 bases and J lost 0, with 6 bases in between. This CDR3 region has 15 residues. Germline loops: CDR1 MNHNS, CDR2 SASEGT.

This clone was counted between two and nine times. The rearrangement links TRBV18 to TRBJ2-1; perhaps TRBD2 as D (6 bases). The CDR3 length is 13 residues. Germline-derived CDR1 and CDR2 are KGHSH and LQKENI. V lost 0 bases and J lost 11, with 11 bases in between. Written as DNA, the CDR3 is TGTGCCAGCTCACCACCGGGAGGTGAAAAGCAGTTCTTC. It yields the protein CASSPPGGEKQFF.

V is TRBV19 and J is TRBJ1-3; tentatively, D is TRBD2 (6 bases). The J call is uncertain, as TRBJ2-2 better fits the DNA end. From germline, CDR1 is LNHDA and CDR2 SQIVND (reference sequence). The CDR3 length is 15 residues. The CDR3 here is CASSIRGGNTGELFF. The CDR3 DNA reads TGTGCCAGTAGTATTCGGGGAGGGAACACCGGGGAGCTGTTTTTT.

The chain uses TRBV10-3 and TRBJ1-2, with 11 nucleotides matching TRBD1. The CDR3 is made up of 15 amino acids. Trimming cost V 10 bases and J 6 bases; bases outside gene matches: 13. CDR1 and CDR2 from the germline V gene are ENHRY and SYGVKD. CDR3 sequence reads: CANRPGDRGFDGYTF. The DNA of the CDR3 is TGTGCCAACAGGCCTGGGGACAGGGGGTTCGATGGCTACACCTTC.

This clone was detected a few times. This chain joins TRBV5-5 and TRBJ2-7, with 7 bases that match TRBD1. Trimming removed 3 bases from V and 6 bases from J; junction bases left unmatched: 6. Germline lookup yields CDR1 SGHKS and CDR2 YYEKEE (reference sequence). CDR3 length equals 13 residues. In nucleotides, the CDR3 is TGTGCCAGCAGCTCACGACAGGGCCCCGAGCAGTACTTC. Translated, it gives CASSSRQGPEQYF.

The gene calls are TRBV7-9 and TRBJ2-2, with 8 bases lining up with TRBD2. The CDR3 is 16 residues long. Trimming removed 2 bases from V and 0 bases from J; junction bases left unmatched: 2. Germline V gene data show CDR1 as SEHNR and CDR2 as FQNEAQ (reference sequence). The CDR3 DNA reads TGTGCCAGCAGCTTACGCGGGAGGACGAACACCGGGGAGCTGTTTTTT. This codes for CASSLRGRTNTGELFF.

This CDR3 is CSVGGGSSNQPQHF. DNA of the CDR3: TGCAGCGTTGGCGGGGGGTCGAGCAATCAGCCCCAGCATTTT. V is TRBV29-1 and J is TRBJ1-5, with D possibly matching TRBD1 (5 bases). Looked up from germline, CDR1 is SQVTM and CDR2 is ANQGSEA. The CDR3 sequence is 14 residues long. The germline V and J ends were trimmed by 4 bases and 1 base, with 11 bases remaining between them.

The CDR3 nucleotides are TGCAGCGTACAGTCGGGACAGGGGGAGTACGAGCAGTACTTC. It codes for CSVQSGQGEYEQYF. The chain combines TRBV29-1 with TRBJ2-7, with 11 bases matching TRBD1. There are 14 residues in the CDR3. J lost 4 bases, V lost 6 bases, and 8 bases had no gene match. Germline-derived CDR1 and CDR2 are SQVTM and ANQGSEA.

The chain carries TRBV15 and TRBJ2-1; 7 bases agree with TRBD1. From germline, CDR1 is LNHNV and CDR2 YYDKDF (reference sequence). The trim removed 1 base at V and 6 bases at J, leaving 12 bases unmatched. The CDR3 is 17 residues long. CDR3 sequence reads: CATSRVWGTASPNEQFF. The CDR3 nucleotides are TGTGCCACCAGCAGAGTATGGGGGACAGCCTCACCCAATGAGCAGTTCTTC.

This clone has only a few counts. The gene calls are TRBV3-1 (or the pseudogene TRBV3-2) and TRBJ2-2; D gene ambiguous. CDR1 and CDR2 from the germline V gene are LGHDT and YNNKEL (reference sequence). The CDR3 is 13 amino acids. The V gene lost 4 bases and the J gene lost 2 bases, with 5 bases spanning the gap. The CDR3 reads CASSLYNTGELFF. The CDR3, as DNA: TGTGCCAGCAGCCTGTATAACACCGGGGAGCTGTTTTTT.

This chain connects TRBV19 to TRBJ2-1; 7 bases fit TRBD2. This CDR3 spans 13 amino acids. V lost 9 bases to trimming and J lost 1 base; unmatched junction nucleotides: 3. Germline loops: CDR1 LNHDA, CDR2 SQIVND (reference sequence). The CDR3 protein is CASQAGSYNEQFF. The CDR3, as DNA: TGTGCCAGCCAAGCGGGATCCTACAATGAGCAGTTCTTC. The full variable domain, rest sourced from reference TRBV19 and TRBJ2-1, is DGGITQSPKYLFRKEGQNVTLSCEQNLNHDAMYWYRQDPGQGLRLIYYSQIVNDFQKGDIAEGYSVSREKKESFPLTVTSAQKNPTAFYLCASQAGSYNEQFFGPGTRLTVL.

This clone was detected only a few times. The chain joins TRBV19 to TRBJ2-5, with 8 positions matching TRBD1. V dropped 6 bases and J dropped 2; count of bases not matched to a gene: 5. CDR1 and CDR2 (germline): LNHDA, SQIVND (reference sequence). The CDR3 sequence is 14 residues long. CDR3 in DNA: TGTGCCAGTAGAAGGACAGGGCGGCAAGAGACCCAGTACTTC. Protein: CASRRTGRQETQYF.